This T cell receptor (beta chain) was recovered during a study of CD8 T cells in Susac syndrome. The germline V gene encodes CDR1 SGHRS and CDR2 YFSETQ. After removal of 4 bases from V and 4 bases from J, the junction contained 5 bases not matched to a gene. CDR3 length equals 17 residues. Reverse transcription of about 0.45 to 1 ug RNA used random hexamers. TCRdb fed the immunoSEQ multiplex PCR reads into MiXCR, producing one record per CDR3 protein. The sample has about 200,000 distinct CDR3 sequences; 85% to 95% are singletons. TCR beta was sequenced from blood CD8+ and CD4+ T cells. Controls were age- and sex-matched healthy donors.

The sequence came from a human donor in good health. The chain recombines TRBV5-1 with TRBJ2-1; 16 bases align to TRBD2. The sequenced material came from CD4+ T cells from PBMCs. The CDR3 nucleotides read TGCGCCAGCAGCGCCGGGACTAGCGGGAGGGGATACAATGAGCAGTTCTTC. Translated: CASSAGTSGRGYNEQFF. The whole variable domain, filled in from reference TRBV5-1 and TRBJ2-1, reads KAGVTQTPRYLIKTRGQQVTLSCSPISGHRSVSWYQQTPGQGLQFLFEYFSETQRNKGNFPGRFSGRQFSNSRSEMNVSTLELGDSALYLCASSAGTSGRGYNEQFFGPGTRLTVL.